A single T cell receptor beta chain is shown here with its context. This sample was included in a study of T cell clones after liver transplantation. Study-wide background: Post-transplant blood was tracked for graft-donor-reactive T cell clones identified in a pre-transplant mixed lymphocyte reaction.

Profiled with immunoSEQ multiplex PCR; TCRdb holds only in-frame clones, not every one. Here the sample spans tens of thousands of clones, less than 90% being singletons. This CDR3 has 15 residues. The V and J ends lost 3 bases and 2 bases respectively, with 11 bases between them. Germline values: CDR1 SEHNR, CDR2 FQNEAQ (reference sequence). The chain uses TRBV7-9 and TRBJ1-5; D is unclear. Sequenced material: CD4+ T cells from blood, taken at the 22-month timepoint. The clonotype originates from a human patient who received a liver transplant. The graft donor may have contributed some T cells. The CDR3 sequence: CASSFGDTGNQPQHF. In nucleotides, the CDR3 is TGTGCCAGCAGCTTTGGGGATACTGGCAATCAGCCCCAGCATTTT.